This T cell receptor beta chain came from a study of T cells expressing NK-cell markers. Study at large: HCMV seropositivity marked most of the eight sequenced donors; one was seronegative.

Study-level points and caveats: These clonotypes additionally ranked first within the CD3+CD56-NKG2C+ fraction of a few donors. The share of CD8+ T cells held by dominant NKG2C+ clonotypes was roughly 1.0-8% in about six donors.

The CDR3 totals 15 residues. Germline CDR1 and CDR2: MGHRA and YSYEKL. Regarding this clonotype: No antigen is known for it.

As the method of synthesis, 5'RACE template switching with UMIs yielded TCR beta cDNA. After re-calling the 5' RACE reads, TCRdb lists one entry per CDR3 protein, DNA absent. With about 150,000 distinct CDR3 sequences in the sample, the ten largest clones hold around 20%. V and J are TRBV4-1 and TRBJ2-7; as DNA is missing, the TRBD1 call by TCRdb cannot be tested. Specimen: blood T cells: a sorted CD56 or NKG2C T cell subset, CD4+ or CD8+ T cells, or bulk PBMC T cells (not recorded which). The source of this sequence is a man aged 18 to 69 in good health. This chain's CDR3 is CASSQHGQGLGEQYF.